A single sample gave rise to the 10 T cell receptor beta chains below, sequenced in a study of blood T cells in healthy people across ages. Using a J-beta primer mix together with a sample-barcoded 5' primer, a second PCR was run for about 7 to 12 cycles. TCRdb re-called the 5' RACE reads through MiXCR, storing one row per CDR3 protein. The profile shows over a million distinct CDR3 sequences, around 43% of them singletons. Sequencing was done on a sample of blood. Receptors originate from a woman aged 60 to 75 in good health.

Comments on this clonotype: One end of the junction fails to match germline, which may point to a read error. The genes are TRBV29-1 and TRBJ2-1; 15 bases are a match to TRBD2. This CDR3 has 17 residues. Germline-derived CDR1 and CDR2 are SQVTM and ANQGSEA. The CDR3 nucleotides are TGCAGCGTTGACGGACTAGCGGGAGGGGCCACCTACATTGAGCAGTTCTTC. This gives the protein CSVDGLAGGATYIEQFF.

The CDR3 region has the DNA TGCGCCAGCAGCCAGGACACTAACACAGATACGCAGTATTTT. Amino acids: CASSQDTNTDTQYF. The chain recombines TRBV4-1 with TRBJ2-3; possible D gene TRBD1, 5 bases. The CDR3 is 14 amino acids. Germline-derived CDR1 and CDR2 are MGHRA and YSYEKL. Trimming took off 3 bases at V and 2 bases at J, with 9 bases between the two ends.

This clonotype was counted only a few times. J is TRBJ1-1 and V is TRBV28, with D maybe TRBD1 (5 bases). Looked up from germline, CDR1 is MDHEN and CDR2 is SYDVKM. Trimming cost V 3 bases and J 5 bases, with 10 bases left between them. The CDR3 length is 13 residues. The CDR3 sequence is CASSLWGGTEAFF. The CDR3 DNA reads as TGTGCCAGCAGTTTGTGGGGCGGTACTGAAGCTTTCTTT.

The gene calls are TRBV18 and TRBJ2-1; perhaps TRBD1 as D (5 bases). CDR1 and CDR2 from the germline V gene are KGHSH and LQKENI. The V gene lost 1 base and the J gene lost 8 bases, with 12 bases spanning the gap. The CDR3 extends over 14 amino acids. This CDR3 is CASSPRAGIDEQFF. CDR3 coding DNA: TGTGCCAGCTCACCACGGGCAGGGATCGATGAGCAGTTCTTC.

The V call is TRBV30, the J call TRBJ1-2; 8 bases fit TRBD1. The V gene end was trimmed by 3 bases and the J gene end by 2 bases; junction bases not matched to a gene: 11. CDR1 GTSNPN and CDR2 SVGIG come from the germline V gene (reference sequence). The CDR3 totals 16 residues. The CDR3 loop is CAWRKAGTGQNYGYTF. CDR3 nucleotides: TGTGCCTGGAGGAAAGCCGGGACAGGCCAGAACTATGGCTACACCTTC.

In regard to this clonotype: This may be a read error: a much more frequent sequence differs by one nucleotide. The rearrangement joins TRBV7-2 to TRBJ2-1; 9 nucleotides align to TRBD2. The germline gives CDR1 SGHTA, CDR2 FQGNSA. The CDR3 has 16 residues. Unmatched junction bases numbered 15, after V lost 5 bases and J lost 10 bases. The CDR3 nucleotides read TGTGCCAGCAGCCCCCGGGGGGTAGCGGGAGTAAGGGAGCAGTTCTTC. Translated: CASSPRGVAGVREQFF. The variable domain in full, with the rest retrieved from reference TRBV7-2 and TRBJ2-1, is GAGVSQSPSNKVTEKGKDVELRCDPISGHTALYWYRQSLGQGLEFLIYFQGNSAPDKSGLPSDRFSAERTGGSVSTLTIQRTQQEDSAVYLCASSPRGVAGVREQFFGPGTRLTVL.

The gene calls are TRBV20-1 and TRBJ2-7, with TRBD1 as a possible D gene (6 bases). The CDR3 is 15 residues long. V was trimmed by 6 bases and J by 6 bases, leaving 24 bases between them. CDR1 DFQATT and CDR2 SNEGSKA come from the germline V gene (reference sequence). CDR3 coding DNA: TGCAGTGCAACCAAGGGGGTCTCGATAAAGGGCGAGCAGTACTTC. This translates into CSATKGVSIKGEQYF.

This clonotype was picked up a small number of times. CDR3 sequence (DNA): TGTGCCACGTGGGGGACTGAAGCTTTCTTT. It codes for CATWGTEAFF. This sequence joins TRBV6-6 and TRBJ1-1, with D tentatively TRBD1 (5 bases). Germline CDR1 is MNHNY and CDR2 is SVGAGI (reference sequence). The CDR3 totals 10 residues. Trimming cost V 10 bases and J 5 bases, with 8 bases left between them.

Only a few counts were recorded for this clonotype. This CDR3 reads CASSPGLGINIQYF. In DNA form, the CDR3 reads TGTGCCAGCAGCCCGGGACTCGGAATAAACATTCAGTACTTC. The chain combines TRBV9 with TRBJ2-4; possible D gene TRBD2, 6 bases. Germline V gives CDR1 SGDLS, CDR2 YYNGEE. CDR3 length equals 14 residues. Trimming left V 4 bases short and J 6 bases short, with 14 bases between. The full variable domain, completed using reference TRBV9 and TRBJ2-4, is DSGVTQTPKHLITATGQRVTLRCSPRSGDLSVYWYQQSLDQGLQFLIQYYNGEERAKGNILERFSAQQFPDLHSELNLSSLELGDSALYFCASSPGLGINIQYFGAGTRLSVL.

The V gene is TRBV12-3 or TRBV12-4, the J gene TRBJ2-1; 8 bases align to TRBD2. The CDR3 spans 15 residues. The trim removed 6 bases at V and 5 bases at J, leaving 9 bases unmatched. The DNA for the CDR3 is TGTGCCAGCAGCCTACTAGCGGTTCTTAACAATGAGCAGTTCTTC. It is translated as CASSLLAVLNNEQFF.